This entry lists 26 T cell receptor beta chains sequenced from one sample in a study of CD8 T cells in Susac syndrome. Random hexamers were used to reverse transcribe roughly 0.5 to 1 ug of RNA. Each CDR3 protein is one row after TCRdb ran MiXCR on the immunoSEQ multiplex PCR reads. The sample records about 90,000 distinct CDR3 sequences, approximately 96% being singletons. The material sequenced was CD8+ T cells from PBMCs. These receptors came from a human donor with Susac syndrome.

This clonotype appeared a single time. This chain connects TRBV20-1 to TRBJ2-4; the D is unclear. Trimming stripped 5 bases from V and 5 bases from J, with 4 bases between. The CDR3 runs to 10 residues. The germline V gene has CDR1 DFQATT and CDR2 SNEGSKA (reference sequence). The DNA for the CDR3 is TGCAGTGCTTGGGAAAACATTCAGTACTTC. It translates to CSAWENIQYF.

This clonotype was observed once. This chain links TRBV12-3 or TRBV12-4 with TRBJ1-1; the match to TRBD1 covers 7 bases. The ends lost 6 bases at V and 0 bases at J; junction bases unmatched: 7. This CDR3 has 15 amino acids. DNA for the CDR3: TGTGCCAGCAGCCCCGGGGGACAGCTGAACACTGAAGCTTTCTTT. This translates into CASSPGGQLNTEAFF.

The chain has TRBV14 and TRBJ2-7; D may be TRBD1 (5 bases). This CDR3 spans 12 amino acids. CDR1 is SGHDN, CDR2 FVKESK, per germline. V was trimmed by 2 bases and J by 6 bases, leaving 8 bases between them. CDR3: CASSQWQGEQYF. CDR3 bases: TGTGCCAGCAGCCAATGGCAGGGCGAGCAGTACTTC. Full variable domain (remainder filled in from reference TRBV14 and TRBJ2-7): EAGVTQFPSHSVIEKGQTVTLRCDPISGHDNLYWYRRVMGKEIKFLLHFVKESKQDESGMPNNRFLAERTGGTYSTLKVQPAELEDSGVYFCASSQWQGEQYFGPGTRLTVT.

The chain couples TRBV20-1 to TRBJ1-6; possible D gene TRBD1, 5 bases. Germline lookup yields CDR1 DFQATT and CDR2 SNEGSKA (reference sequence). Trimming shortened V by 6 bases and J by 0 bases, and 15 bases separated the two germline ends. The CDR3 is 16 residues long. The CDR3 bases are TGCAGTGCAGCGGAGGACAAGAGCTCCTATAATTCACCCCTCCACTTT. This sequence encodes CSAAEDKSSYNSPLHF.

The rearrangement joins TRBV30 to TRBJ1-5; D call uncertain. Germline CDR1 reads GTSNPN; CDR2 reads SVGIG (reference sequence). Trimming took 2 bases from V and 2 from J, leaving 4 bases between them. The CDR3 runs to 12 residues. The CDR3 DNA reads as TGTGCCTGGAGTCCCGGCAATCAGCCCCAGCATTTT. Amino acid sequence: CAWSPGNQPQHF.

The V and J genes are TRBV15 and TRBJ2-4; D is undetermined. Trimming took off 5 bases at V and 7 bases at J, with 15 bases between the two ends. The germline gives CDR1 LNHNV, CDR2 YYDKDF (reference sequence). The CDR3 length is 14 residues. Here the CDR3 DNA reads TGTGCCACCAGCCAGGTTCCCAAAACGAACATTCAGTACTTC. It yields the protein CATSQVPKTNIQYF.

This rearrangement joins TRBV6-6 to TRBJ2-7, with a possible D match to TRBD1 (6 bases). Germline V CDR1 and CDR2: MNHNY, SVGAGI (reference sequence). The CDR3 loop spans 13 amino acids. Trimming took off 0 bases at V and 9 bases at J, with 12 bases between the two ends. CDR3 loop: CASSYSSAGVQYF. The CDR3 DNA reads as TGTGCCAGCAGTTACTCTTCGGCAGGGGTGCAGTACTTC.

The chain joins TRBV20-1 to TRBJ1-1, with D unresolved. V was cut by 2 bases and J by 0 bases, with 4 bases left in between. This CDR3 is built from 12 residues. Germline assignment: CDR1 DFQATT and CDR2 SNEGSKA (reference sequence). Written as DNA, the CDR3 is TGCAGTGCTAGACCGCTGAACACTGAAGCTTTCTTT. It yields the protein CSARPLNTEAFF.

This chain joins TRBV29-1 and TRBJ1-6, with 7 positions matching TRBD1. V was clipped by 4 bases and J by 1 base; unmatched bases: 19. The CDR3 sequence is 20 residues long. In germline, CDR1 is SQVTM, CDR2 ANQGSEA. CDR3 DNA sequence: TGCAGCGTTGGGTACTCCCCCCGGGACAGTTCAAGGTCCTATAATTCACCCCTCCACTTT. Translated, it gives CSVGYSPRDSSRSYNSPLHF.

This chain links TRBV4-1 with TRBJ1-6; 10 bases are a match to TRBD1. The V gene's germline CDR1 is MGHRA and CDR2 YSYEKL. This CDR3 is built from 15 residues. The junction had 5 bases not matched to a gene; V was cut back by 4 bases and J by 8 bases. The CDR3 nucleotides are TGCGCCAGCAGCCTCGAAGGGACAGGGGATTCACCCCTCCACTTT. Encoded protein: CASSLEGTGDSPLHF.

J is TRBJ2-5 and V is TRBV3-1; D might be TRBD1 (6 bases). Germline loops: CDR1 LGHDT, CDR2 YNNKEL (reference sequence). V was shortened by 5 bases and J by 3 bases, with 7 bases between the two germline ends. This CDR3 comprises 12 residues. Here the CDR3 DNA reads TGTGCCAGCAGCTACAGGGAAGAGACCCAGTACTTC. This sequence encodes CASSYREETQYF.

The chain uses TRBV6-5 and TRBJ1-2; maybe TRBD1 (5 bases). V lost 2 bases to trimming and J lost 7 bases, with 14 bases between them. This CDR3 has 14 residues. CDR1 is MNHEY and CDR2 is SVGAGI in the germline V gene. The CDR3 is CASSYGAELTGYTF. The CDR3 nucleotides read TGTGCCAGCAGTTACGGGGCGGAACTGACTGGCTACACCTTC.

The V gene is TRBV20-1, the J gene TRBJ1-6, with TRBD1 as a possible D gene (5 bases). Trimming cost V 3 bases and J 13 bases, with 16 bases left between them. This CDR3 is built from 13 residues. The germline V gene encodes CDR1 DFQATT and CDR2 SNEGSKA (reference sequence). CDR3 DNA sequence: TGCAGTGCTAGCCCCCTCCAACAGGCGCCCCTCCACTTT. As protein: CSASPLQQAPLHF.

The gene calls are TRBV25-1 and TRBJ2-3; D ambiguous. V lost 4 bases to trimming and J lost 4 bases, with 3 bases between them. Germline V gives CDR1 MGHDK, CDR2 SYGVNS. The CDR3 spans 11 residues. CDR3 region: CASSASDTQYF. In DNA, the CDR3 is TGTGCCAGCAGTGCTTCAGATACGCAGTATTTT.

The chain joins TRBV9 to TRBJ2-3; tentatively, D is TRBD1 or TRBD2 (5 bases each). CDR1 is SGDLS and CDR2 is YYNGEE in the germline V gene. Trimming took 4 bases from V and 1 from J, leaving 13 bases between them. The CDR3 sequence is 15 residues long. The CDR3 loop reads CASSLRDGGTDTQYF. CDR3 DNA sequence: TGTGCCAGCAGCCTCCGGGACGGAGGCACAGATACGCAGTATTTT.

DNA for the CDR3: TGTGCCAGCAGCTTGGGGCCACGGGCCCAGTACTTC. Its protein product is CASSLGPRAQYF. The chain joins TRBV5-4 to TRBJ2-5; D unresolved. CDR3 length equals 12 residues. V lost 0 bases and J 9 bases, leaving 9 bases between the germline ends. Germline V gene lookup returns CDR1 SGHNT and CDR2 YYREEE (reference sequence). The full variable domain, with the rest looked up from reference TRBV5-4 and TRBJ2-5, is ETGVTQSPTHLIKTRGQQVTLRCSSQSGHNTVSWYQQALGQGPQFIFQYYREEENGRGNFPPRFSGLQFPNYSSELNVNALELDDSALYLCASSLGPRAQYFGPGTRLLVL.

This sequence joins TRBV24-1 and TRBJ1-2, with D hard to call. CDR3 length equals 13 residues. CDR1 is KGHDR and CDR2 is SFDVKD in the germline V gene. V dropped 4 bases and J dropped 2 bases, with 7 bases sitting between them. Here the CDR3 reads CATSEEGNYGYTF. In DNA, the CDR3 is TGTGCCACCAGTGAGGAGGGCAACTATGGCTACACCTTC.

As for this clonotype: Its ends do not fully match the called genes, so a read error is possible. This chain links TRBV5-1 with TRBJ2-7; TRBD1 aligns across 7 bases. Germline V gives CDR1 SGHRS, CDR2 YFSETQ. There are 16 residues in the CDR3. The CDR3 sequence is CASRFPRGQETYEQDF. The CDR3 DNA reads as TGCGCCAGCAGGTTCCCGCGCGGACAGGAAACCTACGAGCAGGACTTC.

The rearrangement links TRBV2 to TRBJ1-5; maybe TRBD1 (5 bases). The CDR3 is 14 residues long. The V end lost 8 bases, the J end lost 2 bases, and 13 bases lay between the germline ends. Germline CDR1 SNHLY, CDR2 FYNNEI. Here the CDR3 DNA reads TGTGCCAGCCAAGAGGGGATGGGCAATCAGCCCCAGCATTTT. Translation: CASQEGMGNQPQHF. Combining the CDR3 with reference TRBV2 and TRBJ1-5 gives the whole variable domain EPEVTQTPSHQVTQMGQEVILRCVPISNHLYFYWYRQILGQKVEFLVSFYNNEISEKSEIFDDQFSVERPDGSNFTLKIRSTKLEDSAMYFCASQEGMGNQPQHFGDGTRLSIL.

This rearrangement joins TRBV15 to TRBJ1-3; 8 nucleotides agree with TRBD1. This CDR3 is built from 14 residues. V shed 8 bases and J 4 bases; nucleotides not matched to a gene: 7. Germline V CDR1 and CDR2: LNHNV, YYDKDF (reference sequence). CDR3 coding DNA: TGTGCCACCGGGACAGGAATCTCAGGAAACACCATATATTTT. This codes for CATGTGISGNTIYF. Complete variable domain (other parts from reference TRBV15 and TRBJ1-3): DAMVIQNPRYQVTQFGKPVTLSCSQTLNHNVMYWYQQKSSQAPKLLFHYYDKDFNNEADTPDNFQSRRPNTSFCFLDIRSPGLGDTAMYLCATGTGISGNTIYFGEGSWLTVV.

The chain employs TRBV27 and TRBJ2-1; D is possibly TRBD2 (5 bases). Germline V gene sequence: CDR1 MNHEY, CDR2 SMNVEV (reference sequence). V was pared by 7 bases and J by 2 bases, with 9 bases between. The CDR3 contains 13 residues. As DNA, the CDR3 is TGTGCCAGCACGTCCGGGGCCTACAATGAGCAGTTCTTC. As protein: CASTSGAYNEQFF.

The chain recombines TRBV7-2 with TRBJ1-3; no reliable D call. Trimming removed 5 bases from V and 4 bases from J, with 12 bases in between. The germline V gene encodes CDR1 SGHTA and CDR2 FQGNSA. The CDR3 extends over 14 amino acids. CDR3 sequence (DNA): TGTGCCAGCAGCCCTGGAGGTTGGGGAAACACCATATATTTT. Encoded protein: CASSPGGWGNTIYF.

The J gene is TRBJ2-5, the V gene TRBV5-1, with D perhaps matching TRBD1 or TRBD2 (8 bases each). This CDR3 region has 17 residues. V was cut by 2 bases and J by 7 bases, with 24 bases left in between. Germline V gives CDR1 SGHRS, CDR2 YFSETQ. This CDR3 is CASSFQGATSERGTQYF. CDR3 bases: TGCGCCAGCAGCTTTCAGGGGGCGACTAGCGAGCGGGGGACCCAGTACTTC.

CDR3 coding DNA: TGTGCCAGCAGTTTATACGGGGTCCCGGACGACGAGCAGTACTTC. Translation gives CASSLYGVPDDEQYF. The chain has TRBV28 and TRBJ2-7; possibly TRBD2 for D (5 bases). Germline V gene sequence: CDR1 MDHEN, CDR2 SYDVKM. The CDR3 has 15 residues. The V end was cut by 1 base, the J end by 5 bases, with 15 bases between.

The chain has TRBV5-1 and TRBJ1-5; D is unresolved. Germline values: CDR1 SGHRS, CDR2 YFSETQ. Deletions cut 0 bases from V and 2 bases from J, with 6 bases between. This CDR3 contains 14 residues. In nucleotides, the CDR3 is TGCGCCAGCAGCTTGGTGGGTGGCAATCAGCCCCAGCATTTT. Its translation is CASSLVGGNQPQHF.

V gene TRBV12-3 or TRBV12-4 combines with J gene TRBJ1-5; D is ambiguous. The V gene lost 3 bases and the J gene lost 7 bases, with 7 bases spanning the gap. This CDR3 region has 12 residues. CDR3 loop: CASSFDPQPQHF. CDR3 nucleotides: TGTGCCAGCAGTTTCGACCCCCAGCCCCAGCATTTT.